The entry below describes one T cell receptor (beta chain). Its antigen is unidentified. The data were obtained in a study of identical twins. TCRdb reprocessed the 5' RACE reads via MiXCR and lists one record per CDR3 protein. The sample holds 200,000 or so distinct CDR3 sequences, about 15% seen once. Study observations and caveats: Abundant cord blood beta clonotypes carried fewer insertions; memory repertoires showed none. Where beta out-of-frame sequences were concerned, excess twin sharing was weaker.

CDR3 size: 13 residues. Trimming removed 0 bases from V and 4 bases from J, with 8 bases in between. Per germline, CDR1 SGHRS and CDR2 YFSETQ. The same sample was also used in a study of T cells expressing NK-cell markers.

This receptor was identified in a woman under 30 in good health. Sequencing was performed on CD8+ T cells sorted from blood. This chain links TRBV5-1 with TRBJ2-7; D ambiguous. In DNA form, the CDR3 reads TGCGCCAGCAGCTTGGGTTCCGGGTACGAGCAGTACTTC. Encoded protein: CASSLGSGYEQYF.